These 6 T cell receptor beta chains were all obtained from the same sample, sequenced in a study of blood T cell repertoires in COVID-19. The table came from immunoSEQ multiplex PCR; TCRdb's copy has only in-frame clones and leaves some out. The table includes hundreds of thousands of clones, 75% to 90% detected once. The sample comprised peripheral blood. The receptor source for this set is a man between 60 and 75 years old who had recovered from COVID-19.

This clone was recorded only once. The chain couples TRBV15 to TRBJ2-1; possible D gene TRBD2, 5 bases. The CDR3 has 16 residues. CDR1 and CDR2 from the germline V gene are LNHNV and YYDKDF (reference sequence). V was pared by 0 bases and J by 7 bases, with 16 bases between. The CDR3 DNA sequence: TGTGCCACCAGCAGAGATGACGTGTCCCGAGGGAATGAGCAGTTCTTC. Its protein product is CATSRDDVSRGNEQFF.

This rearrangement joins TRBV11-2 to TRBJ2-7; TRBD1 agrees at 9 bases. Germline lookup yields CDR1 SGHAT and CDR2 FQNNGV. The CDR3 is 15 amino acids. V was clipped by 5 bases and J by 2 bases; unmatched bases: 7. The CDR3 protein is CASSPGQGTTYEQYF. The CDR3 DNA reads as TGTGCCAGCAGCCCCGGACAGGGGACAACCTACGAGCAGTACTTC.

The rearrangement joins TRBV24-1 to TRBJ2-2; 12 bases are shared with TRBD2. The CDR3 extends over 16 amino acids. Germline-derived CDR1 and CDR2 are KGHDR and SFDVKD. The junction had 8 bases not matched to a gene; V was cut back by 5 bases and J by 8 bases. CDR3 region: CATSVPTSGSSGELFF. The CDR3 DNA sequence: TGTGCCACCAGTGTCCCGACTAGCGGGAGTTCAGGGGAGCTGTTTTTT.

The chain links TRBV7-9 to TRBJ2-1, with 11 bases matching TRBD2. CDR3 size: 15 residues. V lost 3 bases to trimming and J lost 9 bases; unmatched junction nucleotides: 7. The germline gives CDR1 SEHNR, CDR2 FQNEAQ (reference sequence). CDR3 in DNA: TGTGCCAGCAGCTTTAGCGGGAGGGGCCTATTTGAGCAGTTCTTC. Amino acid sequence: CASSFSGRGLFEQFF.

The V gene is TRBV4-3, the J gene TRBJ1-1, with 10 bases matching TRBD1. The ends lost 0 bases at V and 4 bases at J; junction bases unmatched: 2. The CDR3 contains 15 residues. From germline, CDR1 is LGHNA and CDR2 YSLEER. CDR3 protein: CASSQEDRGGTEAFF. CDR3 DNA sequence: TGCGCCAGCAGCCAAGAGGACAGGGGGGGCACTGAAGCTTTCTTT.

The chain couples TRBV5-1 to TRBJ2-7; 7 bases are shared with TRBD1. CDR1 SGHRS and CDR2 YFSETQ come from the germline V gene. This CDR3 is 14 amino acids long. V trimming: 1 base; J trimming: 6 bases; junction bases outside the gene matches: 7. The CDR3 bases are TGCGCCAGCAGCTTGTCCCTTAGACAGGGCGAGCAGTACTTC. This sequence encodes CASSLSLRQGEQYF.